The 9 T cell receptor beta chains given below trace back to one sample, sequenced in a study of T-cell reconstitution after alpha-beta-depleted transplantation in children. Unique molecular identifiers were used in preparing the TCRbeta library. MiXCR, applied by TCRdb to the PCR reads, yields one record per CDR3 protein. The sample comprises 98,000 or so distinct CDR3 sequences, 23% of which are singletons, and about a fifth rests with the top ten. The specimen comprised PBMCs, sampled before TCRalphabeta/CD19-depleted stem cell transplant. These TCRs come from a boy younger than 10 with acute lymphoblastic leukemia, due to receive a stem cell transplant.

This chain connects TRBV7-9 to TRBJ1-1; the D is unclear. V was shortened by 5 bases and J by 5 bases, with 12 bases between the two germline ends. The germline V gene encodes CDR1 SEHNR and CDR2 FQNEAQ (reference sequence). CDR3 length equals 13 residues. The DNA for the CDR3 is TGTGCCAGCAGCCCGTCTTTAATGACTGAAGCTTTCTTT. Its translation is CASSPSLMTEAFF.

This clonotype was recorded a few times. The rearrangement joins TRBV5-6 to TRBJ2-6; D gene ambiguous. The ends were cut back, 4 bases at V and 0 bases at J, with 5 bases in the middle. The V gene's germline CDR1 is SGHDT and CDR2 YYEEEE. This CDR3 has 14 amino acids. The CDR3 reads CASSDGSGANVLTF. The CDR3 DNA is TGTGCCAGCAGCGACGGCTCTGGGGCCAACGTCCTGACTTTC.

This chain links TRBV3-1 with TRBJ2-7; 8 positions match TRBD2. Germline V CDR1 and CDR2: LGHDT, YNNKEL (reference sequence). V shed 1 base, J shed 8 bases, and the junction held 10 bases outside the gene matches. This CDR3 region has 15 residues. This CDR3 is CASSQVLLADSQQYF. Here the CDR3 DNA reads TGTGCCAGCAGCCAAGTTCTACTAGCGGATAGTCAGCAGTACTTC.

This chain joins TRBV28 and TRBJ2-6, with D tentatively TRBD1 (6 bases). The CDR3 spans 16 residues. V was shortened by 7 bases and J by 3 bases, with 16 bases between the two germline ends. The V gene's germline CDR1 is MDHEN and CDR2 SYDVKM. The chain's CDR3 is CASTSPQGNGANVLTF. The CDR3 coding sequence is TGTGCCAGCACTTCGCCTCAGGGGAATGGGGCCAACGTCCTGACTTTC.

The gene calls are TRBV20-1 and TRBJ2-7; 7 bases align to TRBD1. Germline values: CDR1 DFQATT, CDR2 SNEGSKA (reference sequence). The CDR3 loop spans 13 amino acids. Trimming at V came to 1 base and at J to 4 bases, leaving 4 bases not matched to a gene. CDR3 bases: TGCAGTGCTAGAGCACCGGGACAGTACGAGCAGTACTTC. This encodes CSARAPGQYEQYF.

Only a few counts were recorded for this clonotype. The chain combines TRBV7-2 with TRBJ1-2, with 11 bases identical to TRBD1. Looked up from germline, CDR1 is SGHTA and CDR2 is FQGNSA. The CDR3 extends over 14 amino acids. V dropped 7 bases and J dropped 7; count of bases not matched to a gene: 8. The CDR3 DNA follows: TGTGCCAGCACCCTTGGACAGGGGGCGCGTGGCTACACCTTC. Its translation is CASTLGQGARGYTF.

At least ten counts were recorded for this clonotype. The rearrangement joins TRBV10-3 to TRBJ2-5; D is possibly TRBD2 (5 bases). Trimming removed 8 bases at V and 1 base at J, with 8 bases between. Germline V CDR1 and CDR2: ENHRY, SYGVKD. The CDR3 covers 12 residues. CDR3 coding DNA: TGTGCCATCTCCGGGGTCCAAGAGACCCAGTACTTC. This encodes CAISGVQETQYF.

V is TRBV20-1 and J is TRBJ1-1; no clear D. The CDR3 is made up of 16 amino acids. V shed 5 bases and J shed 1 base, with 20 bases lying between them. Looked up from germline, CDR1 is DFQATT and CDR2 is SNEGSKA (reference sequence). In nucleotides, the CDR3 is TGCAGTGCTTCGCCCTTTCCTCTTACAACGAACACTGAAGCTTTCTTT. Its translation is CSASPFPLTTNTEAFF.

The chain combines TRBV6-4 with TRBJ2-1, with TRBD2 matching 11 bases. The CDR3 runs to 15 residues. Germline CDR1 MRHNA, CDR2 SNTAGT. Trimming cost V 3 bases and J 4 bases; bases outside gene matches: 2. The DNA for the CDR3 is TGTGCCAGCAGTGAGGGACTAGCGGAGTACAATGAGCAGTTCTTC. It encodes CASSEGLAEYNEQFF.